These 7 T cell receptor beta chains came from one sample sequenced in a study of T cells in Graves' hyperthyroidism and ophthalmopathy. RNA transcripts gave rise to amplified TCR beta CDR3 regions. An initial round of RT-PCR targeting the TCR CDR3 relied on the HTBI primer set. TCRdb analysed the multiplex PCR reads with MiXCR anew, one entry per CDR3 protein. The sample has approximately 480,000 distinct CDR3 sequences, more than 20% seen once. Sequencing was carried out using blood. These receptors were taken from a man in his late teens or twenties with Graves' hyperthyroidism.

The chain has TRBV19 and TRBJ2-5, with unresolved D. Germline V gene sequence: CDR1 LNHDA, CDR2 SQIVND (reference sequence). CDR3 length equals 16 residues. With 5 bases removed from V and 2 bases from J, the gap between germline ends came to 18 bases. The CDR3 loop is CASSRLKQLSQETQYF. The CDR3 nucleotides are TGTGCCAGTAGTCGATTAAAGCAGTTATCACAAGAGACCCAGTACTTC.

With respect to this clonotype: A much larger clone lies a single base off, so this may be a read error. This CDR3 is CASSLVGYEAFF. CDR3 bases: TGCGCCAGCAGCTTGGTGGGGTATGAAGCTTTCTTT. This sequence joins TRBV5-1 and TRBJ1-1, with no clear D. CDR3 size: 12 residues. In germline, CDR1 is SGHRS, CDR2 YFSETQ. V lost 0 bases to trimming and J lost 7 bases, with 7 bases between them.

The J gene is TRBJ2-2, the V gene TRBV7-3; D uncertain. The CDR3 is made up of 14 amino acids. Trimming removed 0 bases at V and 6 bases at J, with 8 bases between. CDR1 is SGHTA and CDR2 is FQGTGA in the germline V gene. This CDR3 reads CASSLTGPPGELFF. The CDR3 DNA is TGTGCCAGCAGCTTAACGGGCCCACCCGGGGAGCTGTTTTTT.

About this clonotype itself: A read error may be the cause here, since a much bigger clone is one base away. The J gene is TRBJ1-5, the V gene TRBV28; tentative D call: TRBD1 (6 bases). In germline, CDR1 is MDHEN, CDR2 SYDVKM. There are 16 residues in the CDR3. The CDR3 DNA is TGTGCCAGCAGCTCACCTGAACAGGGTCTAAATCAGCCCCATCATTTT. It is translated as CASSSPEQGLNQPHHF.

A few counts support this clonotype. The rearrangement links TRBV14 to TRBJ2-7; D ambiguous. The CDR3 runs to 15 residues. V shed 4 bases and J shed 4 bases, with 17 bases lying between them. Germline CDR1 and CDR2: SGHDN and FVKESK. The CDR3 here is CASSPSAWSTYEQYF. In DNA, the CDR3 is TGTGCCAGCAGCCCAAGCGCCTGGAGCACTTACGAGCAGTACTTC.

This clonotype was observed at least ten times. CDR3 DNA sequence: TGTGCCAGCACCCAACATCCCGGGGGCTACACCTTC. Amino acid sequence: CASTQHPGGYTF. The chain recombines TRBV28 with TRBJ1-2; no clear D. The CDR3 spans 12 residues. Per the germline V gene, CDR1 is MDHEN and CDR2 is SYDVKM. Trimming removed 7 bases from V and 8 bases from J, with 14 bases in between.

There are many counts of this clonotype. This chain connects TRBV15 to TRBJ2-7, with unresolved D. V lost 0 bases and J 5 bases, leaving 5 bases between the germline ends. This CDR3 is 12 amino acids long. Germline lookup yields CDR1 LNHNV and CDR2 YYDKDF (reference sequence). CDR3 protein: CATSRDLDEQYF. CDR3 nucleotide sequence: TGTGCCACCAGCAGAGATTTGGACGAGCAGTACTTC.